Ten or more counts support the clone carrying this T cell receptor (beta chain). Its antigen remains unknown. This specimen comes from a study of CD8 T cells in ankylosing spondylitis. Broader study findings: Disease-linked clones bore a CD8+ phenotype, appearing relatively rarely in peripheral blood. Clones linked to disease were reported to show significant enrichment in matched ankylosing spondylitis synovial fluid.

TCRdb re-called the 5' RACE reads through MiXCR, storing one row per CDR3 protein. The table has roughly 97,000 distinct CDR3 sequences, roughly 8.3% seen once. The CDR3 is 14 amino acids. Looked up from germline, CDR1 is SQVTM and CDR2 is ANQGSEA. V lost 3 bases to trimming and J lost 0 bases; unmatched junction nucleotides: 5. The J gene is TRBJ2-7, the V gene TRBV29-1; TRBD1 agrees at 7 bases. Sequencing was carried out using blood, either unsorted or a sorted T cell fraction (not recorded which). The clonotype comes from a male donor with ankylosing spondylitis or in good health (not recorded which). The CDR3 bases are TGCAGCGTTGATCCAACAGGGGACTCCTACGAGCAGTACTTC. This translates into CSVDPTGDSYEQYF.